A selection of T cell receptor beta chains follows, all from one sample in a study of control samples from healthy donors and cancer patients. Assay used: immunoSEQ multiplex PCR; TCRdb lists only in-frame clones, some missing. The sample has 110,000 or so clones, 75% to 90% seen once. The sequencing sample was made of blood. The receptors come from a woman in her 50s in good health. CDR3s include the opening cysteine and the closing phenylalanine or tryptophan. D genes are given only for firm matches. Clone sizes are given selectively: once, few, many, or a class where the clone is expanded.

v_call	d_call	j_call	clone_size	cdr3_nt	cdr3_aa
TRBV18	TRBD1	TRBJ2-3	once	TGTGCCAGCTCACCCTTACTGACAGGGGGGGGCACAGATACGCAGTATTTT	CASSPLLTGGGTDTQYF
TRBV7-6	NA	TRBJ1-1	NA	TGTGCCAGCAGCCAGCTGGGAACTGAAGCTTTCTTT	CASSQLGTEAFF
TRBV7-2	NA	TRBJ2-7	once	TGTGCCAGCAGCTTACACAGGTCCTACGAGCAGTACTTC	CASSLHRSYEQYF
TRBV7-9	TRBD1	TRBJ1-2	NA	TGTGCCAGCAGCTTTCTTTTAACGGACAGGGACTATGGCTACACCTTC	CASSFLLTDRDYGYTF
TRBV28	NA	TRBJ1-5	NA	TGTGCCAGCAGCCCTAGCAATCAGCCCCAGCATTTT	CASSPSNQPQHF
TRBV19	NA	TRBJ1-5	NA	TGTGCCAGTAGTATCGGGGGGGGCCTCAATCAGCCCCAGCATTTT	CASSIGGGLNQPQHF
TRBV7-9	TRBD1	TRBJ2-7	NA	TGTGCCAGCAGCTTCGCGGGACAGGGGCTCCACGAGCAGTACTTC	CASSFAGQGLHEQYF
TRBV5-1	NA	TRBJ2-7	NA	TGCGCCAGCAGCTTGGTCTCCTACGAGCAGTACTTC	CASSLVSYEQYF
TRBV29-1	NA	TRBJ2-3	NA	TGCAGCGTTGAAAAAAGTTCGCAACCCACAGATACGCAGTATTTT	CSVEKSSQPTDTQYF
TRBV18	TRBD2	TRBJ2-3	NA	TGTGCCAGCTCACCCCCCTCACTAGCGGGGTCAGATACGCAGTATTTT	CASSPPSLAGSDTQYF
TRBV20-1	NA	TRBJ1-1	NA	TGCAGTGCTGGGGGGGGAGTGGGGAATTTCTTT	CSAGGGVGNFF
TRBV3-1/TRBV3-2	NA	TRBJ2-7	NA	TGTGCCAGCAGCCTCTCCCCGGGGCCGCTCGACGAGCAGTACTTC	CASSLSPGPLDEQYF
TRBV27	NA	TRBJ1-1	NA	TGTGCCAGCAGTTTGGAGGGATACGGAACTGAAGCTTTCTTT	CASSLEGYGTEAFF
TRBV29-1	NA	TRBJ2-1	few	TGCAGCGTTGGACGTGGAGGGCCCGATGAGCAGTTCTTC	CSVGRGGPDEQFF
TRBV11-2	NA	TRBJ1-1	NA	TGTGCCAGCAGCGAAGGGTGGGGGATGGCTGAAGCTTTCTTT	CASSEGWGMAEAFF
TRBV23-1	NA	TRBJ1-2	NA	TGCGCCAGCAGTCAATCAGTTAGGGGGAGCGCCAATGGCTACACCTTC	CASSQSVRGSANGYTF
TRBV7-2	NA	TRBJ2-4	NA	TGTGCCAGCAGCTTAGGTGGAAACATTCAGTACTTC	CASSLGGNIQYF
TRBV30	TRBD1	TRBJ1-5	NA	TGTGCCTGGGGACGGTCCCACACCGGGACAGGGGTCCAGCCCCAGCATTTT	CAWGRSHTGTGVQPQHF
TRBV4-3	TRBD1	TRBJ2-3	NA	TGCGCCAGCAGCCAGGAAACAGGGGGCTTGAGGACAGATACGCAGTATTTT	CASSQETGGLRTDTQYF
TRBV12-3/TRBV12-4	NA	TRBJ1-2	NA	TGTGCCAGCAGTTTACGACGTTATGGCTACACCTTC	CASSLRRYGYTF
TRBV7-6	TRBD2	TRBJ2-3	NA	TGTGCCAGCAGCTTAGATCCTGGGGGGCTAGCGGGGGTGTTT	CASSLDPGGLAGVF
TRBV29-1	NA	TRBJ2-3	NA	TGCAGCGTTGTGAAGCAGGGGGGCACTAGCACAGATACGCAGTATTTT	CSVVKQGGTSTDTQYF
TRBV7-6	TRBD2	TRBJ2-2	NA	TGTGCCAGCAGCTTAAGGCCTAGCGGGAAAGGCGGGGAGCTGTTTTTT	CASSLRPSGKGGELFF
TRBV27	NA	TRBJ2-3	NA	TGTGCCAGCAGTCCGAAGATCCCTTTGACAGATACGCAGTATTTT	CASSPKIPLTDTQYF
TRBV30	NA	TRBJ2-6	NA	TGTGCCTGGAGTCAAGGAGCTGGGGCCAACGTCCTGACTTTC	CAWSQGAGANVLTF
TRBV30	TRBD1	TRBJ1-4	NA	TGTGCCTGGGACCCGGGACAGCTTGAAAAACTGTTTTTT	CAWDPGQLEKLFF
TRBV30	NA	TRBJ1-6	NA	TGTGCCTGGAGACAGCATCCCGGCTCTAATTCACCCCTCCACTTT	CAWRQHPGSNSPLHF
TRBV24-1	NA	TRBJ2-3	NA	TGTGCCACCAGTGATCCTAGACAGGCCCGGGGTACGCAGTATTTT	CATSDPRQARGTQYF
TRBV30	NA	TRBJ1-5	NA	TGTGCCTGGAGTGATGGCCGTAAGGATCAGCCCCAGCATTTT	CAWSDGRKDQPQHF
TRBV6-5	NA	TRBJ1-4	NA	TGTGCCAGCAGTTGGGGTCCAACTAATGAAAAACTGTTTTTT	CASSWGPTNEKLFF
TRBV6-1	TRBD1	TRBJ2-1	NA	TGTGCCAGCAGTGAGAGGACAGGGGCAAACAATGAGCAGTTCTTC	CASSERTGANNEQFF
TRBV12-3/TRBV12-4	NA	TRBJ2-2	NA	TGTGCCAGCAGTTTGACTGAGGGCGGGGAGCTGTTTTTT	CASSLTEGGELFF
TRBV9	NA	TRBJ2-2	NA	TGTGCCAGCAGCGTATCCGGGGGGAACACCGGGGAGCTGTTTTTT	CASSVSGGNTGELFF
TRBV6-6	TRBD1	TRBJ2-7	NA	TGTGCCAGCAGTTCCCGGGACAGGGTCCTCTACGAGCAGTACTTC	CASSSRDRVLYEQYF
TRBV3-1/TRBV3-2	TRBD2	TRBJ2-5	once	TGTGCCAGCAGTCGACTAGCGGGGCAAGAGACCCAGTACTTC	CASSRLAGQETQYF
TRBV11-2	NA	TRBJ1-6	NA	TGTGCCAGCAGCTTATTCGAGGGAGGCTCCTATAATTCACCCCTCCACTTT	CASSLFEGGSYNSPLHF
TRBV10-1	NA	TRBJ2-3	NA	TGCGCCAGCAGTCGGGACATCTCTAGCACAGATACGCAGTATTTT	CASSRDISSTDTQYF
TRBV5-1	TRBD2	TRBJ2-5	NA	TGCGCCAGCAGCTTTGGGCTAGCGGGGGGGATCCAAGAGACCCAGTACTTC	CASSFGLAGGIQETQYF
TRBV12-3/TRBV12-4	NA	TRBJ1-3	NA	TGTGCCAGCACCCTAGGGGGTAGAAACACCATATATTTT	CASTLGGRNTIYF
TRBV20-1	NA	TRBJ2-4	NA	TGCAGTGCTAGAGATGCGAACATTCAGTACTTC	CSARDANIQYF
TRBV11-3	TRBD2	TRBJ2-2	NA	TGTGCCAGCAGCTCTGGGGGGAGGGCCGGGGAGCTGTTTTTT	CASSSGGRAGELFF